One sample yielded the 15 T cell receptor beta chains listed below, sequenced in a study of cytomegalovirus exposure and HLA in healthy donors. The PCR made use of 60 Vbeta and 13 Jbeta primers. The repertoire was sequenced with immunoSEQ multiplex PCR; TCRdb's copy has only in-frame clones and lacks some. Of 110,000 or so clones in the sample, 65% to 80% were seen once. The material sequenced was PBMCs. These receptors were taken from a man aged 35 to 55 in good health and CMV-seropositive.

The genes are TRBV7-3 and TRBJ2-1, with D perhaps TRBD2 (7 bases). The V end was cut by 1 base, the J end by 5 bases, with 12 bases between. Germline CDR1 is SGHTA and CDR2 is FQGTGA. The CDR3 extends over 15 amino acids. CDR3 DNA: TGTGCCAGCAGCTTAAACGGGGGGCCAAACAATGAGCAGTTCTTC. As protein: CASSLNGGPNNEQFF.

The gene calls are TRBV28 and TRBJ2-5, with D possibly matching TRBD1 (6 bases). The V gene's germline CDR1 is MDHEN and CDR2 SYDVKM. With 3 bases removed from V and 5 bases from J, the gap between germline ends came to 13 bases. The CDR3 loop spans 14 amino acids. This chain's CDR3 is CASSLTGRMETQYF. Written as DNA, the CDR3 is TGTGCCAGCAGTTTGACAGGTCGGATGGAGACCCAGTACTTC.

This chain uses TRBV4-3 with TRBJ2-7; D possibly corresponds to TRBD1 (6 bases). The germline V gene has CDR1 LGHNA and CDR2 YSLEER. The CDR3 loop spans 15 amino acids. V shed 0 bases and J shed 2 bases, with 11 bases lying between them. CDR3 loop: CASSQEQGVAYEQYF. CDR3 DNA sequence: TGCGCCAGCAGCCAAGAACAGGGTGTTGCCTACGAGCAGTACTTC.

The chain has TRBV2 and TRBJ1-1; D is uncertain. The CDR3 consists of 11 residues. The germline V and J ends were trimmed by 4 bases and 5 bases, with 5 bases remaining between them. Germline assignment: CDR1 SNHLY and CDR2 FYNNEI. The CDR3 spells CASSGGTEAFF. CDR3 sequence (DNA): TGTGCCAGCAGTGGCGGTACTGAAGCTTTCTTT.

CDR3 bases: TGCAGCGTACGGGGGAAAGCAGGGGGCCGGTCCTACGAGCAGTACTTC. Its translation: CSVRGKAGGRSYEQYF. The chain employs TRBV29-1 and TRBJ2-7, with 8 bases matching TRBD1. The CDR3 is 16 residues long. Unmatched junction bases numbered 14, after V lost 6 bases and J lost 1 base. CDR1 SQVTM and CDR2 ANQGSEA come from the germline V gene.

The CDR3 sequence is CASSFPTSGGANEQFF. CDR3 coding DNA: TGTGCCAGCAGCTTCCCGACTAGCGGGGGGGCGAATGAGCAGTTCTTC. The rearrangement joins TRBV6-6 to TRBJ2-1, with TRBD2 matching over 14 bases. V lost 6 bases to trimming and J lost 7 bases; unmatched junction nucleotides: 8. This CDR3 comprises 16 residues. Germline V gene data show CDR1 as MNHNY and CDR2 as SVGAGI (reference sequence).

The chain recombines TRBV2 with TRBJ1-1, with TRBD1 as a possible D gene (6 bases). The CDR3 consists of 14 residues. Trimming took 6 bases from V and 2 from J, leaving 13 bases between them. CDR1 and CDR2 (germline): SNHLY, FYNNEI. CDR3 in amino acids: CASRRTEANTEAFF. The CDR3 DNA reads TGTGCCAGCAGAAGGACAGAAGCAAACACTGAAGCTTTCTTT.

This sequence joins TRBV7-9 and TRBJ1-5, with a weak D call TRBD1 (5 bases). CDR1 SEHNR and CDR2 FQNEAQ come from the germline V gene (reference sequence). With 3 bases removed from V and 8 bases from J, the gap between germline ends came to 23 bases. The CDR3 length is 17 residues. This CDR3 is CASSFGGVAGGLEPQHF. The CDR3 DNA reads TGTGCCAGCAGCTTCGGAGGGGTCGCAGGCGGGTTGGAGCCCCAGCATTTT.

J is TRBJ1-4 and V is TRBV2; a possible D gene is TRBD1 (6 bases). Germline values: CDR1 SNHLY, CDR2 FYNNEI. This CDR3 region has 14 residues. V lost 3 bases, J lost 4 bases, and 9 bases lay in between. The CDR3 region has the DNA TGTGCCAGCAGTGAGATCAGGGGTAATGAAAAACTGTTTTTT. Translation gives CASSEIRGNEKLFF.

The chain links TRBV5-6 to TRBJ2-3; TRBD2 matches at 8 bases. The length of the CDR3 is 12 residues. Looked up from germline, CDR1 is SGHDT and CDR2 is YYEEEE. With V trimmed by 8 bases and J by 6 bases, 5 bases remained unmatched. DNA for the CDR3: TGTGCCAGTTTTAGCGGGGACGATACGCAGTATTTT. Translating it yields CASFSGDDTQYF.

This clone has more than one count but fewer than ten. V is TRBV7-8 and J is TRBJ1-6; the D gene is possibly TRBD1 (5 bases). CDR3 size: 16 residues. The V end lost 1 base, the J end lost 11 bases, and 18 bases lay between the germline ends. CDR1 and CDR2 from the germline V gene are SGHVS and FQNEAQ. The CDR3 DNA follows: TGTGCCAGCAGCTTAGAAGGCAGGGAGGTAGAGACACCCCTCCACTTT. Its translation is CASSLEGREVETPLHF.

The chain recombines TRBV7-6 with TRBJ2-6, with D tentatively TRBD1 (5 bases). V shed 5 bases and J shed 0 bases, with 20 bases lying between them. CDR1 and CDR2 from the germline V gene are SGHVS and FNYEAQ. CDR3 size: 19 residues. DNA of the CDR3: TGTGCCAGCAGCGCTTCCGGGCAGGGCTCCTACTCTGGGGCCAACGTCCTGACTTTC. It specifies CASSASGQGSYSGANVLTF.

This rearrangement joins TRBV25-1 to TRBJ1-3, with TRBD1 matching 8 bases. V lost 3 bases, J lost 2 bases, and 3 bases stayed unmatched. Looked up from germline, CDR1 is MGHDK and CDR2 is SYGVNS. CDR3 length equals 15 residues. The CDR3 nucleotides are TGTGCCAGCAGTGACTCAGGGGGCACTGGAAACACCATATATTTT. Protein sequence: CASSDSGGTGNTIYF.

The genes are TRBV11-2 and TRBJ1-1; D gene uncertain. CDR1 and CDR2 from the germline V gene are SGHAT and FQNNGV. Trimming pared 1 base from V and 10 bases from J, leaving 10 bases between. The CDR3 has 12 amino acids. The CDR3 nucleotides read TGTGCCAGCAGCTTAGCTCTGAGAGCAGCTTTCTTT. Its translation: CASSLALRAAFF.

The CDR3 reads CASSWGQFNQPQHF. The CDR3 coding sequence is TGTGCCAGCAGTTGGGGACAGTTCAATCAGCCCCAGCATTTT. V usage is TRBV28 and J usage is TRBJ1-5, with 7 bases aligning to TRBD1. J gave up 3 bases and V 4 bases, and 3 bases lay outside the gene matches. Germline V gives CDR1 MDHEN, CDR2 SYDVKM. This CDR3 comprises 14 residues. Variable domain in full (rest from reference TRBV28 and TRBJ1-5): DVKVTQSSRYLVKRTGEKVFLECVQDMDHENMFWYRQDPGLGLRLIYFSYDVKMKEKGDIPEGYSVSREKKERFSLILESASTNQTSMYLCASSWGQFNQPQHFGDGTRLSIL.